Below, 19 T cell receptor beta chains from the same sample are listed, as sequenced in a study of CD8+ T cells in alopecia areata (dated by TCRdb to 2016 to 2019). Library construction relied on the immunoSEQ multiplex PCR assay. RNA was extracted from all samples and reverse transcribed into cDNA as template for TCR sequencing. The immuneACCESS repertoire file appears here via TCRdb, limited to in-frame rearrangements. These files lack a portion of the clones; in checked studies, under half of the deficit traces to unresolved V genes, and the cause of the others is not known. The sample has approximately 180,000 clones on record, about 66% of them singletons. The ten largest clonotypes hold around 10% of the sample. Per the publication, the time point label means: baseline before oral tofacitinib. The source material was CD8+ T cells sorted from blood, sampled at week 0. The receptors stem from a human donor with alopecia areata.

The V gene is TRBV10-3, the J gene TRBJ1-2, with D tentatively TRBD1 (5 bases). Germline V gene sequence: CDR1 ENHRY, CDR2 SYGVKD. This CDR3 region has 15 residues. Trimming cost V 8 bases and J 3 bases, with 19 bases left between them. The CDR3 is CAISGEGELYYGYTF. As DNA, the CDR3 is TGTGCCATCTCTGGGGAAGGGGAACTCTACTATGGCTACACCTTC.

The rearrangement uses TRBV2 and TRBJ2-7; tentatively, D is TRBD2 (6 bases). Germline V lookup: CDR1 SNHLY, CDR2 FYNNEI. V lost 4 bases to trimming and J lost 2 bases, with 15 bases between them. This CDR3 is built from 15 residues. CDR3 nucleotide sequence: TGTGCCAGCAGTGGGGGGGTGGTCTCGACCTACGAGCAGTACTTC. This translates into CASSGGVVSTYEQYF.

This rearrangement joins TRBV5-6 to TRBJ2-7; 12 bases agree with TRBD2. CDR1 is SGHDT, CDR2 YYEEEE, per germline. Germline trimming cut 2 bases from V and 4 bases from J; bases unmatched to any gene: 4. The length of the CDR3 is 15 residues. CDR3 sequence: CASSFGLAGTYEQYF. The CDR3, as DNA: TGTGCCAGCAGCTTCGGACTAGCGGGAACTTACGAGCAGTACTTC.

This chain joins TRBV29-1 and TRBJ2-1; D is undetermined. V shed 2 bases and J shed 5 bases, with 7 bases lying between them. CDR3 length: 12 amino acids. Germline V gene data show CDR1 as SQVTM and CDR2 as ANQGSEA. Here the CDR3 DNA reads TGCAGCGTTGAATTGATTAACAATGAGCAGTTCTTC. This codes for CSVELINNEQFF.

The chain carries TRBV5-6 and TRBJ2-1, with 7 bases lining up with TRBD2. CDR3 length equals 15 residues. CDR1 is SGHDT and CDR2 is YYEEEE in the germline V gene. V trimming: 4 bases; J trimming: 4 bases; junction bases outside the gene matches: 8. The CDR3 loop reads CASSPFSGGYNEQFF. DNA of the CDR3: TGTGCCAGCAGCCCCTTTTCGGGGGGTTACAATGAGCAGTTCTTC.

This rearrangement joins TRBV7-8 to TRBJ2-3; D gene uncertain. V lost 5 bases and J 0 bases, leaving 12 bases between the germline ends. The CDR3 contains 15 residues. The germline CDR1 and CDR2 sequences are SGHVS and FQNEAQ. The CDR3 spells CASSLIGPSTDTQYF. The CDR3 DNA is TGTGCCAGCAGCCTAATAGGTCCTAGCACAGATACGCAGTATTTT.

This clone was observed a few times. The V and J genes are TRBV19 and TRBJ2-5, with D unresolved. The CDR3 runs 15 residues. V was clipped by 4 bases and J by 1 base, with 13 bases between them. Germline-derived CDR1 and CDR2 are LNHDA and SQIVND (reference sequence). The CDR3, as DNA: TGTGCCAGTAGTACACTCAGAGACCCCCAAGAGACCCAGTACTTC. This sequence encodes CASSTLRDPQETQYF.

This sequence joins TRBV27 and TRBJ2-5; tentatively, D is TRBD2 (5 bases). CDR1 and CDR2 (germline): MNHEY, SMNVEV (reference sequence). The V and J ends lost 2 bases and 5 bases respectively, with 21 bases between them. This CDR3 has 17 residues. The DNA for the CDR3 is TGTGCCAGCAGTTTAATGGCCCCCCCCGGACTTGGGGAGACCCAGTACTTC. Encoded protein: CASSLMAPPGLGETQYF.

As concerns this clone: Other DNA sequences in this sample translate to the same CDR3. The chain combines TRBV27 with TRBJ1-2, with D hard to call. The germline gives CDR1 MNHEY, CDR2 SMNVEV (reference sequence). V was cut by 2 bases and J by 2 bases, with 9 bases left in between. CDR3 length: 14 residues. The CDR3 nucleotides read TGTGCCAGCAGTTTAGGGGTGGGGAACTATGGCTACACCTTC. Translating it yields CASSLGVGNYGYTF.

This rearrangement joins TRBV5-1 to TRBJ1-1, with a weak D call TRBD1 (5 bases). V was cut by 6 bases and J by 7 bases, with 13 bases left in between. Germline CDR1 is SGHRS and CDR2 is YFSETQ. The CDR3 is 12 amino acids. The CDR3 nucleotides are TGCGCCAGCACCCTTGGGGCAGATGAAGCTTTCTTT. Amino acid sequence: CASTLGADEAFF.

In this sample, this clone turned up a few times. At the DNA level, this CDR3 is encoded by other sequences in the same sample as well. The chain carries TRBV29-1 and TRBJ2-2; no clear D. The CDR3 runs 15 residues. V was trimmed by 1 base and J by 0 bases, leaving 9 bases between them. The germline V gene encodes CDR1 SQVTM and CDR2 ANQGSEA. CDR3 DNA sequence: TGCAGCGTTGAAGTTGGCAGCGCGAACACCGGGGAGCTGTTTTTT. Amino acid sequence: CSVEVGSANTGELFF.

This clone was picked up a small number of times. This chain uses TRBV7-9 with TRBJ1-1; D is perhaps TRBD1 (5 bases). This CDR3 comprises 14 residues. Trimming shortened V by 4 bases and J by 1 base, and 10 bases separated the two germline ends. CDR1 and CDR2 (germline): SEHNR, FQNEAQ (reference sequence). The CDR3, as DNA: TGTGCCAGCAGCTCTCCTCAGGGGAACACTGAAGCTTTCTTT. Encoded protein: CASSSPQGNTEAFF.

V usage is TRBV12-5 and J usage is TRBJ1-2; D not resolved. Trimming shortened V by 3 bases and J by 7 bases, and 9 bases separated the two germline ends. CDR3 size: 12 residues. The germline gives CDR1 LGHNT, CDR2 FRNRAP. The CDR3 DNA sequence: TGTGCTAGTGGTTTCCGGGGTTTTGGCTACACCTTC. Residues: CASGFRGFGYTF.

This clone was seen more than once but under ten times. The chain couples TRBV29-1 to TRBJ2-2, with D perhaps matching TRBD1 or TRBD2 (5 bases each). Trimming took 5 bases from V and 3 from J, leaving 7 bases between them. The CDR3 has 12 amino acids. From germline, CDR1 is SQVTM and CDR2 ANQGSEA. In DNA, the CDR3 is TGCAGCGTTCTGGGGGACACCGGGGAGCTGTTTTTT. Translation: CSVLGDTGELFF.

CDR3: CASSPSGLGQETQYF. The CDR3 DNA sequence: TGTGCCAGCAGTCCCTCTGGACTAGGTCAAGAGACCCAGTACTTC. The chain recombines TRBV27 with TRBJ2-5; 7 positions match TRBD2. This CDR3 contains 15 residues. J was trimmed by 2 bases and V by 5 bases; bases with no gene match: 8. Germline CDR1 and CDR2: MNHEY and SMNVEV (reference sequence).

The J gene is TRBJ1-1, the V gene TRBV13; no definite D call. Germline loops: CDR1 PRHDT, CDR2 FYEKMQ (reference sequence). V was shortened by 0 bases and J by 6 bases, with 8 bases between the two germline ends. The CDR3 runs to 13 residues. The CDR3 coding sequence is TGTGCCAGCAGCTTAGGCCGGAGGCCTGAAGCTTTCTTT. Amino acid sequence: CASSLGRRPEAFF. The full variable domain, with the rest looked up from reference TRBV13 and TRBJ1-1, is AAGVIQSPRHLIKEKRETATLKCYPIPRHDTVYWYQQGPGQDPQFLISFYEKMQSDKGSIPDRFSAQQFSDYHSELNMSSLELGDSALYFCASSLGRRPEAFFGQGTRLTVV.

The V call is TRBV29-1, the J call TRBJ2-1; perhaps TRBD1 as D (7 bases). In germline, CDR1 is SQVTM, CDR2 ANQGSEA. The CDR3 runs 13 residues. V dropped 8 bases and J dropped 9 bases, with 20 bases sitting between them. The CDR3, as DNA: TGCAGCACCTACAGGGGACTTAGGGGTGAGCAGTTCTTC. Protein sequence: CSTYRGLRGEQFF.

CDR3 residues: CASTVAGDPNYGYTF. The CDR3 region has the DNA TGTGCCAGCACCGTGGCGGGGGATCCTAACTATGGCTACACCTTC. The chain is built from TRBV13 and TRBJ1-2, with a tentative D call TRBD1 (5 bases). The CDR3 loop spans 15 amino acids. The germline gives CDR1 PRHDT, CDR2 FYEKMQ (reference sequence). V was trimmed by 7 bases and J by 0 bases, leaving 15 bases between them.

The rearrangement joins TRBV10-2 to TRBJ2-1; D unclear. V dropped 7 bases and J dropped 0 bases, with 13 bases sitting between them. There are 15 residues in the CDR3. Germline assignment: CDR1 WSHSY and CDR2 SAAADI. In nucleotides, the CDR3 is TGCGCCAGCACCTCGGAATCGATCTCCTACAATGAGCAGTTCTTC. It is translated as CASTSESISYNEQFF.